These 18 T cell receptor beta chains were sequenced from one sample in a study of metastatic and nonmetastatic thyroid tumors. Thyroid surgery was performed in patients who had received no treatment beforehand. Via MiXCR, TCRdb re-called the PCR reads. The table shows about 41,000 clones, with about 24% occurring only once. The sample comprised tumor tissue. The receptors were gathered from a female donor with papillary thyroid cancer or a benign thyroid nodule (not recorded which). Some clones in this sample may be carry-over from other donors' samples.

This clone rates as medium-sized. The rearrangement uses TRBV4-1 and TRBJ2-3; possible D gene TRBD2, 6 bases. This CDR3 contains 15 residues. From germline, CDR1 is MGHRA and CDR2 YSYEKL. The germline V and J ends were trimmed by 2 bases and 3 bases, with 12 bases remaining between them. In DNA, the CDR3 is TGCGCCAGCAGCCAAACGGGAGTGAAAACAGATACGCAGTATTTT. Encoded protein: CASSQTGVKTDTQYF.

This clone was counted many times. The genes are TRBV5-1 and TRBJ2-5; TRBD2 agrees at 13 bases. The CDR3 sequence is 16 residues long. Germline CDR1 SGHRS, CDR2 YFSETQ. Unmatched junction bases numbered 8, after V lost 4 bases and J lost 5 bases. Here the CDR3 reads CASSPGLAGVGETQYF. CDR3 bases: TGCGCCAGCAGCCCAGGACTAGCGGGAGTGGGGGAGACCCAGTACTTC.

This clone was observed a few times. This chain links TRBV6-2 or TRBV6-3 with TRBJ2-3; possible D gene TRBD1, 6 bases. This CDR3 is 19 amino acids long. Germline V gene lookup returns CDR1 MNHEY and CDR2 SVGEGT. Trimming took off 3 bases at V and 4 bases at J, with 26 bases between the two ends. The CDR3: CASSYLGQGRASGADTQYF. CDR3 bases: TGTGCCAGCAGTTATCTTGGGCAGGGGCGGGCTAGTGGGGCAGATACGCAGTATTTT.

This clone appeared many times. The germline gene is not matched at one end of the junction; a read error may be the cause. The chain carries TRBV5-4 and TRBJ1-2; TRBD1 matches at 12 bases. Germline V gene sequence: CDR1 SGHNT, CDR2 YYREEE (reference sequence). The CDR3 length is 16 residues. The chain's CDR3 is CASSFRGTGGIFIPPF. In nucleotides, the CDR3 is TGTGCCAGCAGCTTCCGGGGGACAGGGGGCATCTTTATACCACCTTTC. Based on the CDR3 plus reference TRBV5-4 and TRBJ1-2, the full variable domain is ETGVTQSPTHLIKTRGQQVTLRCSSQSGHNTVSWYQQALGQGPQFIFQYYREEENGRGNFPPRFSGLQFPNYSSELNVNALELDDSALYLCASSFRGTGGIFIPPFGSGTRLTVV.

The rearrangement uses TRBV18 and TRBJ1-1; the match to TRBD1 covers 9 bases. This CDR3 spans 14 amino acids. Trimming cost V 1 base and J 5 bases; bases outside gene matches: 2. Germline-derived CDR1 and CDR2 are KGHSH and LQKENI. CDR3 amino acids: CASSPQGQGTEAFF. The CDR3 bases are TGTGCCAGCTCACCACAAGGACAGGGGACTGAAGCTTTCTTT.

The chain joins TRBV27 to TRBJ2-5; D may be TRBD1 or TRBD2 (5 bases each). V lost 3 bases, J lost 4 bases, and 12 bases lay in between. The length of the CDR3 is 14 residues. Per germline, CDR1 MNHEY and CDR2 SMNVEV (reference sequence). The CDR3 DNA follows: TGTGCCAGCAGTTTTGGTGGGACCGGAGAGACCCAGTACTTC. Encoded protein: CASSFGGTGETQYF.

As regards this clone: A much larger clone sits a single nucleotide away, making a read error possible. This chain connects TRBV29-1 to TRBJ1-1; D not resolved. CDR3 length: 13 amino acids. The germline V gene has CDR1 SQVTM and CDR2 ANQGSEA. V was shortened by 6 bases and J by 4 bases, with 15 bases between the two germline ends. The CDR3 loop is CSVNSGAGTEAFF. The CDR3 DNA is TGCAGCGTCAACAGCGGAGCGGGCACTGAAGCTTTCTTT. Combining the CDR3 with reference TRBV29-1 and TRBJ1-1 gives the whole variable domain SAVISQKPSRDICQRGTSLTIQCQVDSQVTMMFWYRQQPGQSLTLIATANQGSEATYESGFVIDKFPISRPNLTFSTLTVSNMSPEDSSIYLCSVNSGAGTEAFFGQGTRLTVV.

The CDR3 loop is CSARAGNTDTQYF. The CDR3 nucleotides are TGCAGTGCTAGAGCAGGGAACACAGATACGCAGTATTTT. The chain has TRBV20-1 and TRBJ2-3; perhaps TRBD1 as D (5 bases). The CDR3 consists of 13 residues. Looked up from germline, CDR1 is DFQATT and CDR2 is SNEGSKA (reference sequence). Trimming removed 1 base at V and 2 bases at J, with 7 bases between.

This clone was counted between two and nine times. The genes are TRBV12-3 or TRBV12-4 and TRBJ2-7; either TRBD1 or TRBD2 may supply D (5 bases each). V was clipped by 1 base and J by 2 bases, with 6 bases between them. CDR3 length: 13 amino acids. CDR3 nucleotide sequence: TGTGCCAGCAGTTTAGGGGGGACCTACGAGCAGTACTTC. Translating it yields CASSLGGTYEQYF.

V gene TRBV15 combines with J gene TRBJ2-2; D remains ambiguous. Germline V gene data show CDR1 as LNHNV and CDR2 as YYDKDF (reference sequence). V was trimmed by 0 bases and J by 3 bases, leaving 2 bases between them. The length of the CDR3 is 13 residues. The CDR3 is CATSRDYTGELFF. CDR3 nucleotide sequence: TGTGCCACCAGCAGAGACTACACCGGGGAGCTGTTTTTT.

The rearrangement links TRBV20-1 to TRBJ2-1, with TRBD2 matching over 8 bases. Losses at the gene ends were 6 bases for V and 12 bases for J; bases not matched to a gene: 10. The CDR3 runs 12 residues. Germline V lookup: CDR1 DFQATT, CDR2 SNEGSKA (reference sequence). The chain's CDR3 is CSATATSGLQFF. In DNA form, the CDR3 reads TGCAGTGCCACCGCCACTAGCGGACTGCAGTTCTTC.

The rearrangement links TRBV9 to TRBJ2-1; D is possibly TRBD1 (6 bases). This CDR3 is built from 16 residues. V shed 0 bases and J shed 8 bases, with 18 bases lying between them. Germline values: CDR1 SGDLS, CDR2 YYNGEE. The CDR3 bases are TGTGCCAGCAGCGTAGACCTTCGAGGGGGACGCGATGAGCAGTTCTTC. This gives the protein CASSVDLRGGRDEQFF.

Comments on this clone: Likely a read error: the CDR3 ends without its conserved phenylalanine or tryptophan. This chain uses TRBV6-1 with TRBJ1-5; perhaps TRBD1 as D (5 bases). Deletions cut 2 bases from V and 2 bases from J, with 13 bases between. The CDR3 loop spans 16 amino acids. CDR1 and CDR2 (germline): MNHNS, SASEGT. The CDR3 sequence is CASSESISGRNQPQHL. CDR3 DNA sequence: TGTGCCAGCAGTGAAAGTATCTCGGGGCGCAATCAGCCCCAGCATCTT.

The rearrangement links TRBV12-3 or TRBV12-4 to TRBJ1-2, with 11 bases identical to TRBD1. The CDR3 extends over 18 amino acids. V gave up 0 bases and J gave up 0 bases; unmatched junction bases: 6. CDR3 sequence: CASSLAGQGAEANYGYTF. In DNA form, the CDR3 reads TGTGCCAGCAGTTTAGCAGGACAGGGGGCTGAGGCTAACTATGGCTACACCTTC.

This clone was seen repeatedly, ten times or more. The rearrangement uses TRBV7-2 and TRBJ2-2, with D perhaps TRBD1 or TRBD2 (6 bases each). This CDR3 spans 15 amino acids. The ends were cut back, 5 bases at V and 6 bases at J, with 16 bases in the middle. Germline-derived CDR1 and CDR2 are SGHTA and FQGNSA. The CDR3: CASSASGGLSGELFF. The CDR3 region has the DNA TGTGCCAGCAGCGCCTCTGGGGGGCTCTCCGGGGAGCTGTTTTTT.

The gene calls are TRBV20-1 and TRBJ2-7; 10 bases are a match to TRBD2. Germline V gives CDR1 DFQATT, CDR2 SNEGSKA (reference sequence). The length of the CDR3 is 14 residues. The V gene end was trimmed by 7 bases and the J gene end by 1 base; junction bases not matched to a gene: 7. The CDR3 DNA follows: TGCAGTGTTACTAGCGGGGCGACATCCTACGAGCAGTACTTC. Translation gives CSVTSGATSYEQYF.

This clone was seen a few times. CDR3 DNA: TGTGCCACCAGTGACGGAACCAGGTGCTACGAGCAGTACTTC. Residues: CATSDGTRCYEQYF. The chain employs TRBV15 and TRBJ2-7; D is ambiguous. Trimming took 6 bases from V and 3 from J, leaving 15 bases between them. Germline V gene data show CDR1 as LNHNV and CDR2 as YYDKDF (reference sequence). CDR3 length equals 14 residues.

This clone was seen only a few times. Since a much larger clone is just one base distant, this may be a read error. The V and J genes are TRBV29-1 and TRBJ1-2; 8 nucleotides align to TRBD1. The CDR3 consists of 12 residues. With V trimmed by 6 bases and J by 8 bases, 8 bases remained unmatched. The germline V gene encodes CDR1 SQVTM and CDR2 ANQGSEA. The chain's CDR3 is CSVPGGLRGYTF. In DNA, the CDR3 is TGCAGCGTCCCAGGGGGCCTGCGGGGCTACACCTTC.